This T cell receptor beta chain was sequenced in a study of T cell responses to AZD1222 COVID-19 vaccine. Study-wide points: Only a handful of AZD1222 recipients tested seropositive at baseline. Donors were chiefly white British, with a greater number of females, and clonal diversity was perhaps underestimated.

Comment on this clone: What it binds is unknown.

Measured with immunoSEQ multiplex PCR; TCRdb has only the in-frame clones, and not every one. The data hold more than 120,000 clones, with roughly nine tenths observed a single time. The CDR3 runs 14 residues. The germline V gene has CDR1 LNHDA and CDR2 SQIVND (reference sequence). V gave up 5 bases and J gave up 4 bases; unmatched junction bases: 4. Second-dose groups at about 4 or about 12 weeks were pooled. The chain has TRBV19 and TRBJ1-4, with 7 bases that match TRBD1. The source was peripheral blood, collected 28 days after the second AZD1222 dose. The sequence was collected from an adult who received the AZD1222 COVID-19 vaccine. The CDR3 loop reads CASSSGQINEKLFF. CDR3 in DNA: TGTGCCAGTAGTTCGGGACAGATTAATGAAAAACTGTTTTTT.